This paragraph covers one T cell receptor beta chain sequence. The record originates from a study of blood T cell repertoires in COVID-19. Profiled with immunoSEQ multiplex PCR; TCRdb holds only in-frame clones, not every one. The data contain about 170,000 clones, roughly 90% of them singletons. The CDR3 loop spans 13 amino acids. The V and J ends lost 2 bases and 4 bases respectively, with 8 bases between them. Germline V gene data show CDR1 as SEHNR and CDR2 as FQNEAQ (reference sequence). The sequence was obtained from a man aged 55 to 70 with acute or convalescent COVID-19. Sequencing input: peripheral blood. The chain has TRBV7-9 and TRBJ1-1; no reliable D call. CDR3 nucleotides: TGTGCCAGCAGCTTAAGGGAGGCCACTGAAGCTTTCTTT. It is translated as CASSLREATEAFF. Looking up the rest from reference TRBV7-9 and TRBJ1-1 gives the full variable domain: DTGVSQNPRHKITKRGQNVTFRCDPISEHNRLYWYRQTLGQGPEFLTYFQNEAQLEKSRLLSDRFSAERPKGSFSTLEIQRTEQGDSAMYLCASSLREATEAFFGQGTRLTVV.